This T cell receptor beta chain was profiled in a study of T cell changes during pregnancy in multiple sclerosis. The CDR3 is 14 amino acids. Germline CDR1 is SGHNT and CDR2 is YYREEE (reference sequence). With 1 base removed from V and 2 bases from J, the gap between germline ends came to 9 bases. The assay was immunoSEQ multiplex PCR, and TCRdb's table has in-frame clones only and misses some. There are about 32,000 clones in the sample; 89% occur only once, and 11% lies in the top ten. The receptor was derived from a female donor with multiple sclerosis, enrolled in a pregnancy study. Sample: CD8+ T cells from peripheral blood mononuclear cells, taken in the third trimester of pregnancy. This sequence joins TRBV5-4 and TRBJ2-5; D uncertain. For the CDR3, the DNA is TGTGCCAGCAGCTTGTGGTTAGATCAAGAGACCCAGTACTTC. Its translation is CASSLWLDQETQYF.